The source of this T cell receptor (beta chain) is a study of shared clonotypes between healthy human individuals (dated by TCRdb to 2019 to 2021). For context, the study as a whole: Three men and a couple of women, aged 18 to 49 years, made up the cohort. For each donor, CD4 naive and CD4 memory were each run on three plates, CD8 naive on two plates, and CD8 memory on one plate. To estimate repertoire size and how much clonotype sharing occurs between individuals, the study deeply sequenced the blood TCR repertoires of five healthy adults. Libraries were prepared and TCR repertoires were sequenced by different laboratories using diverse techniques, in order to increase sequencing depth and limit assay-specific biases. Between about 0.8 and 9 billion PBMCs per donor were obtained by leukapheresis.

Study-level results and caveats: Because the study included only a small number of donors, the genetic and exposure-history diversity represented was limited. Higher generation probabilities were observed for clonotypes shared by all four sorted-subset donors than for non-shared clonotypes. Sampling was limited to blood, and TCR repertoires in tissue likely differ from TCR repertoires in blood. Pairwise subsampling indicated that sequencing depth was expected to affect the degree of clonotype sharing among donors. Naive subsets generally had larger estimated clonotype richness than memory subsets. Incomplete sequencing was indicated by rarefaction of sorted-subset datasets, despite the large sequencing depth. When four donors were compared, the shared fraction of clonotypes was 5% to 6.5% for naive CD4, roughly 3.4% for naive CD8, more than 2% for memory CD4, and 0.4% for memory CD8.

V sheds 0 bases and J sheds 6 bases, leaving 9 bases between their ends. Taken from cysteine to phenylalanine, the CDR3 has 13 residues. CDR3 DNA is the only sequence kept; it has 39 bases, read in frame from the first base. Reading the germline V gene gives CDR1 SGHAT and CDR2 FQNNGV. Healthy HIV-negative adults with no recently reported acute infections or vaccinations were included as donors. Every donor was a Caucasian adult living in Nashville, Tennessee, USA. Magnetic negative selection was used to enrich CD4+ T cells, after which naive cells were positively selected on CD45RA and the negative fraction became the memory subset. After blood collection by leukapheresis, PBMCs were isolated using Ficoll-Histopaque density gradient centrifugation and then cryopreserved in the vapor phase of liquid nitrogen. Purity and quantity of every magnetically sorted T cell population were checked by analytical flow cytometry. Genomic DNA was isolated from every sorted fraction and measured by UV absorbance on a Nanodrop 2000c.

TCR CDR3 regions were amplified from genomic DNA by multiplex PCR using the deep immunoSEQ assay. Genomic DNA extracted from each cell subset was distributed evenly over all wells of several immunoSEQ 96-well plates, and each plate served as one replicate. For sorted subsets, each replicate PCR was loaded with about 0.2 ug genomic DNA, equivalent to 30,000 or so T cell genomes. Purified libraries were measured with a Qubit 3.0 fluorometer, size-checked on a Bioanalyzer 2100, and measured again with the KAPA Library Quantification kit. A separate single-read 150-cycle Illumina NextSeq 550 flow cell was used to sequence each immunoSEQ 96-well plate. In the paper's pipeline: Because the immunoSEQ output held only junctional sequences and lacked quality scores, the filtering could not match the filtering applied to full-length reads. Sequences were annotated with PyIR, a Python wrapper for IgBLAST v1.9, and V/J genes and CDR3 were assigned using IMGT germline references. Reads with weak V/J assignments (E-value above 1e-6), missing CDR3, stop codons, out-of-frame junctions, or ambiguous translated residues were removed. A V3J clonotype was defined by an identical inferred V gene, J gene, and CDR3 amino acid sequence. Percentage overlap between repertoires was calculated by dividing the number of shared unique clonotypes by the size of the smaller repertoire. Repertoire richness was assessed with RTK rarefaction, the Chao1 estimator, and Recon v2.1 estimates of unobserved clonotypes. Generation probabilities for all TCRbeta clonotypes obtained by the gDNA method from several donors were computed using OLGA. Held by TCRdb, this immuneACCESS table contains in-frame sequences only and omits some clones. Under half of the omission traces to an unresolved V gene where checked; the cause of the rest is unknown. That table furnishes V, J and clone size, whereas the DNA furnished D and trimming. This sample lists approximately 980,000 clones; approximately 80% were detected once. In total, the top ten clones hold about 1.5% of the sample.

This clone was picked up one time. The antigen it binds to is not known. No base-level quality is on record; no much larger clone is a single base apart. The chain employs TRBV11-2 and TRBJ2-7, with an unclear D gene assignment. The sample comprised memory CD4+ T cells sorted from blood. Per the publication, the cell subset or site label means: CD45RA-negative fraction. The TCR originated in a man aged 18 to 30 in good health. The DNA reads TGTGCCAGCAGCTTAGATACGTTGTCCGAGCAGTACTTC. It is translated as CASSLDTLSEQYF.